The rows below give T cell receptor beta chains drawn from one sample of a study of human T cells and chemical hapten exposure. TCRdb redid the calling of the RACE reads with MiXCR, one entry per CDR3 protein. The data show 120,000 or so distinct CDR3 sequences, around 11% seen once. The sequences come from whole blood, collected in connection with sensitization to the hapten diphenylcyclopropenone (DPC). Every receptor here comes from a woman between 45 and 65 years old with alopecia areata. Some clones in this sample may be carry-over from other donors' samples. CDR3s leave out the opening cysteine and the closing phenylalanine or tryptophan.

v_call,j_call,cdr3_aa
TRBV21-1,TRBJ1-5,ASSKERQGKGNQPQH
TRBV27,TRBJ1-5,ASSADRVDQPQH
TRBV7-9,TRBJ1-6,ASSPTGNSPLH
TRBV29-1,TRBJ2-4,SVDRAGGGNIQY
TRBV12-3/TRBV12-4,TRBJ2-1,ASTGQGNEQF
TRBV29-1,TRBJ1-1,SVEGGNTEAF
TRBV7-2,TRBJ2-3,ASSLVGTSGGAADTQY
TRBV28,TRBJ1-2,ASGLTDSSSGYT
TRBV28,TRBJ2-6,ASSLRGFSGANVLT
TRBV6-2/TRBV6-3,TRBJ1-1,ASSSPLGTGADMNTEAF
TRBV5-1,TRBJ1-1,ASSLSGKTYTEAF
TRBV5-1,TRBJ2-3,ASSLGLAGGPDTQY
TRBV20-1,TRBJ1-4,SASDRAKDEKLF
TRBV13,TRBJ2-3,ASSLGLGTQY
TRBV6-2/TRBV6-3,TRBJ2-4,ASRGQGREAAKNIQY
TRBV27,TRBJ1-1,ASSCLMNTEAF
TRBV7-2,TRBJ1-1,ASSRRFEAF